This TCR beta chain originates from a study of T-cell reconstitution after alpha-beta-depleted transplantation in children. Findings of the study overall: For some patients, TCRbeta diversity was high at day 60 because of recipient T cells and thymic progenitors that survived. Newly made T cells mostly supplied T-cell counts and diversity one year after transplant.

V lost 6 bases and J lost 7; bases outside the gene matches: 9. The CDR3 loop spans 16 amino acids. Germline lookup yields CDR1 SGHDT and CDR2 YYEEEE. Unique molecular identifiers were incorporated into the prepared TCRbeta library. TCRdb reanalysed the PCR reads using MiXCR and keeps one entry per CDR3 protein. The sample has some 310,000 distinct CDR3 sequences, roughly 21% seen once. A word on this clonotype: The antigen is unknown.

This specimen was PBMCs, mostly from graft donor cells, taken 180 days after TCRalphabeta/CD19-depleted stem cell transplant. This TCR was sampled from a male patient between 10 and 17 years old who had a stem cell transplant for acute lymphoblastic leukemia, so the T cells may come from the graft donor. The chain employs TRBV5-6 and TRBJ2-1; 14 bases align to TRBD2. The CDR3 region has the DNA TGTGCCAGCACCTCAGAGGGACTAGCGGGAGAAAATGAGCAGTTCTTC. As protein: CASTSEGLAGENEQFF.